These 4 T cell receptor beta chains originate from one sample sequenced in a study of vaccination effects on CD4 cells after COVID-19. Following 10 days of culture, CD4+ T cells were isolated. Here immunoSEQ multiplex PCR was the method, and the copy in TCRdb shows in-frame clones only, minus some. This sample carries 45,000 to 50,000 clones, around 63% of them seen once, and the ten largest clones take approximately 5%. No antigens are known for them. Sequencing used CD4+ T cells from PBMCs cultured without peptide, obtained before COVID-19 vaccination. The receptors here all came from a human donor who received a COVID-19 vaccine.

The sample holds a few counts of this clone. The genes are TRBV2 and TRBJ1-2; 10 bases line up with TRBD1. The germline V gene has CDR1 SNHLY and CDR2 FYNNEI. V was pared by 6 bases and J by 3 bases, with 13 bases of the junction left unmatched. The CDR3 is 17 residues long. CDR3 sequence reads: CASSSGTGVMAYYGYTF. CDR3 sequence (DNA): TGTGCCAGCAGCTCCGGGACAGGGGTGATGGCCTACTATGGCTACACCTTC.

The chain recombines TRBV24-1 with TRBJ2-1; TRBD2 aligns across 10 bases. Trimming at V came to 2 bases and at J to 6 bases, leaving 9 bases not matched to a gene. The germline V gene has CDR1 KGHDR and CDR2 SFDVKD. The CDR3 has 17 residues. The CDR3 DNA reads TGTGCCACCAGTGATTCCTTGGGGAGCGGGAGGGCCAATGAGCAGTTCTTC. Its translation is CATSDSLGSGRANEQFF.

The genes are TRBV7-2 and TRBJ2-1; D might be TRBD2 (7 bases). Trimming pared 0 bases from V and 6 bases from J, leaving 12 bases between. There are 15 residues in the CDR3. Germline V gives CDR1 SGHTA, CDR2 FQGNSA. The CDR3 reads CASSLAGGRFNEQFF. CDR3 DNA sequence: TGTGCCAGCAGCTTAGCGGGGGGGCGGTTCAATGAGCAGTTCTTC.

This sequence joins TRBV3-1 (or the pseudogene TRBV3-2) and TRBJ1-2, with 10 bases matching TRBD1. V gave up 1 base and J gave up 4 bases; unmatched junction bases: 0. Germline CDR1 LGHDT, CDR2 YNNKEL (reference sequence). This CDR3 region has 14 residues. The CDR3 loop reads CASSQGQGAYGYTF. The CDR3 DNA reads TGTGCCAGCAGCCAAGGACAGGGGGCCTATGGCTACACCTTC.